This T cell receptor (beta chain) was found in a study of shared clonotypes between healthy human individuals. The study, taken as a whole, reports: Non-shared clonotypes showed lower generation probabilities than clonotypes common to all four donors. Only blood was sampled, and tissue TCR repertoires likely differ from blood ones.

As to this clone: Its target is not known.

Naive CD8 cells comprised CD45RO-negative, CCR7-positively selected cells, excluding terminally differentiated effector memory CD45RA+ cells. CDR1 is MNHEY, CDR2 SMNVEV, per germline (reference sequence). V gave up 5 bases and J gave up 5 bases, with 10 bases separating them. The CDR3 loop spans 12 amino acids. Clones were sequenced by immunoSEQ multiplex PCR, and TCRdb holds only the in-frame ones, with some missing. Among about 550,000 clones listed, roughly 95% were seen once. The sequencing sample was made of naive CD8+ T cells sorted from blood. This clonotype was obtained from a woman between 25 and 40 years old in good health. The gene calls are TRBV27 and TRBJ2-7; D could derive from TRBD1 or TRBD2 (5 bases each). The CDR3 bases are TGTGCCAGCAGTGATAGGGGACACGAGCAGTACTTC. This sequence encodes CASSDRGHEQYF.